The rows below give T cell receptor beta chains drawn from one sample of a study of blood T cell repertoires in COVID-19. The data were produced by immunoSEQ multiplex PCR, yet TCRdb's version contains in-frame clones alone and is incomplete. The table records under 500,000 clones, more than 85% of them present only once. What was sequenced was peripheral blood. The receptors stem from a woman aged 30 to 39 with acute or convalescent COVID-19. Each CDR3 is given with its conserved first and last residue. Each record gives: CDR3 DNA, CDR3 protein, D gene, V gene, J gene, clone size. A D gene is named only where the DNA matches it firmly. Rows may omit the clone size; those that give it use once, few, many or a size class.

DNA: TGCGCCAGCAGTCAGGGGTTCAGAGAGACCCAGTACTTC
CDR3: CASSQGFRETQYF
D: .
V: TRBV10-1
J: TRBJ2-5
size: .

DNA: TGTGCCAGCAGCCTGGCCGGAGATAGGACTAATGAAAAACTGTTTTTT
CDR3: CASSLAGDRTNEKLFF
D: .
V: TRBV5-6
J: TRBJ1-4
size: .

DNA: TGTGCCAGCAGTTTACGGACTAGCCCGAACACCGGGGAGCTGTTTTTT
CDR3: CASSLRTSPNTGELFF
D: TRBD2
V: TRBV6-5
J: TRBJ2-2
size: .

DNA: TGTGCCAGCAGTATGGCCCTTCCAGAGACCCAGTACTTC
CDR3: CASSMALPETQYF
D: .
V: TRBV27
J: TRBJ2-5
size: .

DNA: TGTGCCAGCAGCGCTTCCTTGGGACAGGGGGACCATGGCTACACCTTC
CDR3: CASSASLGQGDHGYTF
D: TRBD1
V: TRBV7-9
J: TRBJ1-2
size: .

DNA: TGCAGCGTTTGTACCACCGCACAGGGAACCGGGGAGCTGTTTTTT
CDR3: CSVCTTAQGTGELFF
D: .
V: TRBV29-1
J: TRBJ2-2
size: .

DNA: TGTGCCAGCAGCCAATTTACTAGCACAGATACGCAGTATTTT
CDR3: CASSQFTSTDTQYF
D: .
V: TRBV3-1/TRBV3-2
J: TRBJ2-3
size: .

DNA: TGTGCTACACTAGCGGGTAATTCCTACAATGAGCAGTTCTTC
CDR3: CATLAGNSYNEQFF
D: TRBD2
V: TRBV6-5
J: TRBJ2-1
size: .

DNA: TGTGCCAGCAGTGGAGTTCTGGAGGTCAAAAACATTCAGTACTTC
CDR3: CASSGVLEVKNIQYF
D: .
V: TRBV2
J: TRBJ2-4
size: .

DNA: TGTGCCAGCAACCCGACAGGGGCAGGAAACACTGAAGCTTTCTTT
CDR3: CASNPTGAGNTEAFF
D: TRBD1
V: TRBV28
J: TRBJ1-1
size: .

DNA: TGTGCCAGCAGCAAAGTCCGGGACTTCCGCTCCTACGAGCAGTACTTC
CDR3: CASSKVRDFRSYEQYF
D: .
V: TRBV21-1
J: TRBJ2-7
size: once

DNA: TGTGCCAACAGACCCTCGGGGACCCAGTACTTC
CDR3: CANRPSGTQYF
D: .
V: TRBV21-1
J: TRBJ2-5
size: .

DNA: TGCGCCAGCAGCGGTGGGACTAGCGGGGCCTACAATGAGCAGTTCTTC
CDR3: CASSGGTSGAYNEQFF
D: TRBD2
V: TRBV5-1
J: TRBJ2-1
size: .

DNA: TGTGCCAGCAGCGTAGAGGCAGGGTCGAACACCATATATTTT
CDR3: CASSVEAGSNTIYF
D: .
V: TRBV9
J: TRBJ1-3
size: .

DNA: TGTGCCAGCAGCTATGGACAGGGGGGGACTGAAGCTTTCTTT
CDR3: CASSYGQGGTEAFF
D: TRBD1
V: TRBV2
J: TRBJ1-1
size: .

DNA: TGTGCCAGCAGCTTACTATCGGCCGGGGGGCGTGAAAAACTGTTTTTT
CDR3: CASSLLSAGGREKLFF
D: .
V: TRBV11-2
J: TRBJ1-4
size: .

DNA: TGTGCCAGCAGCTTTTCTAGCGGAGATGTCACAGATACGCAGTATTTT
CDR3: CASSFSSGDVTDTQYF
D: TRBD2
V: TRBV11-3
J: TRBJ2-3
size: .

DNA: TGTGCCAGCAGCCTTCGGGGGGGCCTGGAGACCCAGTACTTC
CDR3: CASSLRGGLETQYF
D: TRBD2
V: TRBV7-2
J: TRBJ2-5
size: .

DNA: TGCAGTGCTATGGACAGGGACGAGCAGTACTTC
CDR3: CSAMDRDEQYF
D: TRBD1
V: TRBV20-1
J: TRBJ2-7
size: .

DNA: TGTGCCAGCAGCTTGGGTGGACAGGACGACGAGCAGTACTTC
CDR3: CASSLGGQDDEQYF
D: TRBD1
V: TRBV5-6
J: TRBJ2-7
size: .

DNA: TGTGCCAGCAGTTTTCAGGGAACGAATGAAAAACTGTTTTTT
CDR3: CASSFQGTNEKLFF
D: .
V: TRBV27
J: TRBJ1-4
size: .

DNA: TGTGCCAGTAGTGTCAGATCGATCAATCAGCCCCAGCATTTT
CDR3: CASSVRSINQPQHF
D: .
V: TRBV19
J: TRBJ1-5
size: .

DNA: TGTGCCAGCAGCTACCAAACAGGTGGCGAGCAGTACTTC
CDR3: CASSYQTGGEQYF
D: .
V: TRBV11-2
J: TRBJ2-7
size: .

DNA: TGCGCCAGCAGTGAGGGGGCTGAGGCGAGTTATAATTCACCCCTCCACTTT
CDR3: CASSEGAEASYNSPLHF
D: .
V: TRBV10-1
J: TRBJ1-6
size: .

DNA: TGTGCCAGCAGCTCAGGGGTCAGAACTGAAGCTTTCTTT
CDR3: CASSSGVRTEAFF
D: .
V: TRBV12-3/TRBV12-4
J: TRBJ1-1
size: .

DNA: TGTGCCAGCAGTTCGACAGGGGGATCTGGCTACACCTTC
CDR3: CASSSTGGSGYTF
D: TRBD1
V: TRBV6-6
J: TRBJ1-2
size: .

DNA: TGTGCCAGCAGTTTCGGTTCCTATGGCTACACCTTC
CDR3: CASSFGSYGYTF
D: .
V: TRBV12-3/TRBV12-4
J: TRBJ1-2
size: .

DNA: TGTGCCAGCAGCTACCCCAGGGACACCAAAAACTCCGATAACTATGGCTACACCTTC
CDR3: CASSYPRDTKNSDNYGYTF
D: .
V: TRBV7-9
J: TRBJ1-2
size: .

DNA: TGTGCCAGCAGCGTAGGAAGCTCACCCCTCCACTTT
CDR3: CASSVGSSPLHF
D: .
V: TRBV9
J: TRBJ1-6
size: .

DNA: TGTGCCAGCAGTTTATCGGGCTATAATTCACCCCTCCACTTT
CDR3: CASSLSGYNSPLHF
D: .
V: TRBV28
J: TRBJ1-6
size: .

DNA: TGTGCCTGGCCCGGGACTCCTAACACCGGGGAGCTGTTTTTT
CDR3: CAWPGTPNTGELFF
D: .
V: TRBV7-9
J: TRBJ2-2
size: once

DNA: TGTGCCAGCACCCGGGGAGGGAACACTGAAGCTTTCTTT
CDR3: CASTRGGNTEAFF
D: .
V: TRBV6-6
J: TRBJ1-1
size: once

DNA: TGTGCCAGCAGTTCAGGGGGAGCTAACTATGGCTACACCTTC
CDR3: CASSSGGANYGYTF
D: TRBD1
V: TRBV27
J: TRBJ1-2
size: .

DNA: TGTGCCAGCGCCCCGGAGCCGGCAACTAATGAAAAACTGTTTTTT
CDR3: CASAPEPATNEKLFF
D: .
V: TRBV27
J: TRBJ1-4
size: .

DNA: TGCGCCAGCAGCTTAGTCAGGGATAGCTCCTACAATGAGCAGTTCTTC
CDR3: CASSLVRDSSYNEQFF
D: .
V: TRBV5-1
J: TRBJ2-1
size: .